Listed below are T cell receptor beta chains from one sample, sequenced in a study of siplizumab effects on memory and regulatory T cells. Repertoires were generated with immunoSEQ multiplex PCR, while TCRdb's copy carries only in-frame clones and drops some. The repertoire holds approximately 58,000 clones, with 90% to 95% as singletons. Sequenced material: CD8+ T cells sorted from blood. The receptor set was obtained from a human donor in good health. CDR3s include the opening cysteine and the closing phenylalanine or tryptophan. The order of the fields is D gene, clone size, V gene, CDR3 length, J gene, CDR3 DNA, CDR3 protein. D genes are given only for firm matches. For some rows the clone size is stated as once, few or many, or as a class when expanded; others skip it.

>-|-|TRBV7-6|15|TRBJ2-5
TGTGCCAGCACCCACCTGGCCGGGAGATCAGAGACCCAGTACTTC
CASTHLAGRSETQYF
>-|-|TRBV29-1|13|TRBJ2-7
TGCAGCGCCTCCCCGGGACGGACCTACGAGCAGTACTTC
CSASPGRTYEQYF
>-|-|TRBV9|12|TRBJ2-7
TGTGCCAGCAGCGGTTTCAGCTACGAGCAGTACTTC
CASSGFSYEQYF
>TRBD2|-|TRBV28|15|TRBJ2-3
TGTGCCAGCAGTTTAACGCGGGAGGGAGTCGATACGCAGTATTTT
CASSLTREGVDTQYF
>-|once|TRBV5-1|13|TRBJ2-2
TGCGCCAGCAGCTTGGCAAACACCGGGGAGCTGTTTTTT
CASSLANTGELFF
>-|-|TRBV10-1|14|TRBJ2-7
TGCGCCAGCAGTGAAGGTCAGGGTCCCTACGAGCAGTACTTC
CASSEGQGPYEQYF
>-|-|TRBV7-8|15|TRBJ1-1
TGTGCCAGCAGCGGCCCGATCTTCAAGGACACTGAAGCTTTCTTT
CASSGPIFKDTEAFF
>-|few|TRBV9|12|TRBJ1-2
TGTGCCAGCATGGCGACCGGGGTAGGCTACACCTTC
CASMATGVGYTF
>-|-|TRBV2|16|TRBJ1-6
TGTGCCAGCAGTGACCCTCTGAGCTCCTATAATTCACCCCTCCACTTT
CASSDPLSSYNSPLHF
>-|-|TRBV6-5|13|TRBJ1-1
TGTGCCAGCAGTCAAGCTGGGAACACTGAAGCTTTCTTT
CASSQAGNTEAFF
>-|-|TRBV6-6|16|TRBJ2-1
TGTGCCAGCAGTTATTTAGGCGGGGCTGCCTACAATGAGCAGTTCTTC
CASSYLGGAAYNEQFF
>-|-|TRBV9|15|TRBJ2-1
TGTGCCAGCAGCGTTGAAGGACTGGGGGCCGATGAGCAGTTCTTC
CASSVEGLGADEQFF
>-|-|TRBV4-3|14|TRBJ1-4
TGCGCCAGCAGCCAAGGTGAAACTAATGAAAAACTGTTTTTT
CASSQGETNEKLFF
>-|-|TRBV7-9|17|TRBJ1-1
TGTGCCAGCAGCGATTACTTAACAGGGACTATGAACACTGAAGCTTTCTTT
CASSDYLTGTMNTEAFF
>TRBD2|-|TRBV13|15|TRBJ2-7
TGTGCCAGCAGCTTTAGCGGGAGGGTTTCCTACGAGCAGTACTTC
CASSFSGRVSYEQYF
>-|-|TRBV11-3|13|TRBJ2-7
TGTGCCAGCAGCCTACTCCTATCGAACGAGCAGTACTTC
CASSLLLSNEQYF
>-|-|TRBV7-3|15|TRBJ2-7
TGTGCCAGCAGCTTAAGCCTCGAGAGCTCCTACGAGCAGTACTTC
CASSLSLESSYEQYF
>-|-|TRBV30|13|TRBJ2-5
TGTGCCTGGAGTGAAACGAGATCCGAGACCCAGTACTTC
CAWSETRSETQYF
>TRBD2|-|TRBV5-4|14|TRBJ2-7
TGTGCCAGCAGCTCGGAGGCGGGGGGCCACGAGCAGTACTTC
CASSSEAGGHEQYF
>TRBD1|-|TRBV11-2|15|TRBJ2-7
TGTGCCAGCAGCTCACCCGGGACAGATACCTACGAGCAGTACTTC
CASSSPGTDTYEQYF
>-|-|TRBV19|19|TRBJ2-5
TGTGCCAGTAGTATAGGGGCAGCCGATCCCCTACCCCACCAAGAGACCCAGTACTTC
CASSIGAADPLPHQETQYF
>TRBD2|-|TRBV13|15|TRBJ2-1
TGTGCCAGCAGCTCCCGACTAGCCATCTACAATGAGCAGTTCTTC
CASSSRLAIYNEQFF
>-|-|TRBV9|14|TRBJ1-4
TGTGCCAGCAGCGTGGAGGGCGCGGGTGAAAAACTGTTTTTT
CASSVEGAGEKLFF
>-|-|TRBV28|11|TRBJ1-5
TGTGCCAGCAGTCCGTGGGGGCCCCAGCATTTT
CASSPWGPQHF
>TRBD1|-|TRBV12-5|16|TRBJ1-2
TGTGCTAGTGGTTTGCACGTAAATATAACAGGGGCCGGCTACACCTTC
CASGLHVNITGAGYTF
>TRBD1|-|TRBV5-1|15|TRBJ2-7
TGCGCCAGCAGCCTGACCGGGACAGGGGCCTACGAGCAGTACTTC
CASSLTGTGAYEQYF
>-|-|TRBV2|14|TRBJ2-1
TGTGCCAGCAGTGAAGCGATTAGGGACAATGAGCAGTTCTTC
CASSEAIRDNEQFF
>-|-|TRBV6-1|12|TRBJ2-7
TGTGCCAGCAGAGTGACCACCTACGAGCAGTACTTC
CASRVTTYEQYF